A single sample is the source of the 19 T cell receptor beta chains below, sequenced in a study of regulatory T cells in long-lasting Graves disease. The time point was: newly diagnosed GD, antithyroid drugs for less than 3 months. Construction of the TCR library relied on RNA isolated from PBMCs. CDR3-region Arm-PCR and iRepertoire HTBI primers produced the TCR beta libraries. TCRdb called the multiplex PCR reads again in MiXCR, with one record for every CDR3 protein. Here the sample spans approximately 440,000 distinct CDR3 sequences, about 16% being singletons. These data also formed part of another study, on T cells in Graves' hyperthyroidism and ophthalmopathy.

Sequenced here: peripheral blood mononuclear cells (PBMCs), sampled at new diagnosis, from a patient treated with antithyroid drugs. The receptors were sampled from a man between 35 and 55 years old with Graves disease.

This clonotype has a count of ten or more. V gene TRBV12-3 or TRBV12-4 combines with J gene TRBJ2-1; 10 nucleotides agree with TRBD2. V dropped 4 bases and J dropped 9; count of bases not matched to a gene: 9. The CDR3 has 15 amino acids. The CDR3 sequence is CASSSRLAGGGEQFF. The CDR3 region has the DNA TGTGCCAGCAGTTCCCGTTTAGCGGGAGGAGGTGAGCAGTTCTTC.

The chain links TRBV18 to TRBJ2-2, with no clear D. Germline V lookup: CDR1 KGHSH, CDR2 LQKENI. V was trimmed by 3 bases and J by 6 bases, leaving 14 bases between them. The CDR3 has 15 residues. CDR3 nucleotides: TGTGCCAGCTCACCTACGTCCCAAGGGTCCGGGGAGCTGTTTTTT. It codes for CASSPTSQGSGELFF.

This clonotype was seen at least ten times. The CDR3, as DNA: TGCGCCAGCGGGGGGGATAGGAACACTGAAGCTTTCTTT. This codes for CASGGDRNTEAFF. The chain couples TRBV5-1 to TRBJ1-1; D is possibly TRBD1 (5 bases). Germline CDR1 reads SGHRS; CDR2 reads YFSETQ. This CDR3 has 13 residues. Trimming took 7 bases from V and 1 from J, leaving 11 bases between them.

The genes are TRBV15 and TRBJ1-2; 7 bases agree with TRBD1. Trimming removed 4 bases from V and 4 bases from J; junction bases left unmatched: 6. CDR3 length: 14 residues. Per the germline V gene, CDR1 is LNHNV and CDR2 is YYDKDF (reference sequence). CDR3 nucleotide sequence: TGTGCCACCAGCACCCCAGACAGGGTCTATGGCTACACCTTC. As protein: CATSTPDRVYGYTF.

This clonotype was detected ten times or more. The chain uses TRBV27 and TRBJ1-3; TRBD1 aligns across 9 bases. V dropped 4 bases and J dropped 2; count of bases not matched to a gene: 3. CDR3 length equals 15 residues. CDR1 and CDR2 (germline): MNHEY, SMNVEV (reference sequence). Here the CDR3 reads CASSSDRGTGNTIYF. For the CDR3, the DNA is TGTGCCAGCAGTTCGGACAGGGGAACTGGAAACACCATATATTTT.

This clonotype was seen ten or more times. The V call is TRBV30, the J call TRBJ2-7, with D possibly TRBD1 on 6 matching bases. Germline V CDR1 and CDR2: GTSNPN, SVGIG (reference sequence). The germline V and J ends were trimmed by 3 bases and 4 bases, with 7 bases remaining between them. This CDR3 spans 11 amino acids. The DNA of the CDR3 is TGTGCCTGGAGACAGGGTTACGAGCAGTACTTC. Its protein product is CAWRQGYEQYF.

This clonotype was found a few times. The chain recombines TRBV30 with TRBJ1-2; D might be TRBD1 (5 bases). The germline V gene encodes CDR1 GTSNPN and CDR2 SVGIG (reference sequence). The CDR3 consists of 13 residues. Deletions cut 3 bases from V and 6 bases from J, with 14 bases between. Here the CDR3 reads CAWSAPPRDGYTF. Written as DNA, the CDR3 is TGTGCCTGGAGCGCACCCCCCAGGGATGGCTACACCTTC.

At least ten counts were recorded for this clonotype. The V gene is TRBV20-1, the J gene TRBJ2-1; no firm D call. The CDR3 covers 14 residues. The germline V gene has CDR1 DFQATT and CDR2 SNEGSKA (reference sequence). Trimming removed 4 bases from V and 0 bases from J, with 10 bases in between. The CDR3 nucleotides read TGCAGTGCTACCCGTGGGCGCTCCTACAATGAGCAGTTCTTC. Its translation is CSATRGRSYNEQFF.

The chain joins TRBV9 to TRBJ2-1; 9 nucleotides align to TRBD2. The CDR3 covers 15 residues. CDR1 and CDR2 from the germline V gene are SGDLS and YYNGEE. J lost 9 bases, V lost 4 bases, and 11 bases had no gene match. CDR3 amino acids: CASSPHGGRAFEQFF. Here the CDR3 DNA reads TGTGCCAGCAGCCCTCACGGCGGGAGGGCCTTTGAGCAGTTCTTC.

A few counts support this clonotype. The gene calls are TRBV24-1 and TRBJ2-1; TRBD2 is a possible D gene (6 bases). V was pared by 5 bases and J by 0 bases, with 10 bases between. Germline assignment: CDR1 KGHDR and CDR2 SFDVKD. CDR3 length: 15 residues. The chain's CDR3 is CATSARGSSYNEQFF. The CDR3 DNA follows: TGTGCCACCAGTGCCCGGGGGAGCTCCTACAATGAGCAGTTCTTC.

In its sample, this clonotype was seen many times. The CDR3 DNA reads as TGTGCCAGCAGTTATTCTTGGAGGACAGATAGCAATCAGCCCCAGCATTTT. Its protein product is CASSYSWRTDSNQPQHF. The V call is TRBV28, the J call TRBJ1-5; D is possibly TRBD1 (6 bases). Germline V gene lookup returns CDR1 MDHEN and CDR2 SYDVKM. The V end lost 4 bases, the J end lost 0 bases, and 16 bases lay between the germline ends. The CDR3 is 17 residues long.

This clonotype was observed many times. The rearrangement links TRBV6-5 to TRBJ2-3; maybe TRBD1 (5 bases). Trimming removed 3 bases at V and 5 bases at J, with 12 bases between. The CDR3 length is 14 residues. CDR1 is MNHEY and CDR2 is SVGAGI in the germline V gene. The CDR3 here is CASSYYQGIDTQYF. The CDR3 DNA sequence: TGTGCCAGCAGTTATTATCAGGGAATAGATACGCAGTATTTT.

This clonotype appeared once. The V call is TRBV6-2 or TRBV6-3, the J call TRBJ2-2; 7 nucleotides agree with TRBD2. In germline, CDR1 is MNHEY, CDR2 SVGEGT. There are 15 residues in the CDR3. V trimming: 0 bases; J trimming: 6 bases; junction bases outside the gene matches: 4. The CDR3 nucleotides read TGTGCCAGCAGTTACTCAACCACTAGCGCCGGGGAGCTGTTTTTT. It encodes CASSYSTTSAGELFF.

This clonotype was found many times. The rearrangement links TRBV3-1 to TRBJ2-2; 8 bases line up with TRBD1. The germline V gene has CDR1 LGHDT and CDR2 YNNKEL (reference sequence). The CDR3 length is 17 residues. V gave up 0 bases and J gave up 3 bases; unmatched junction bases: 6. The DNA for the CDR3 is TGTGCCAGCAGCCAAGAAGGAGGGACAGGAGACACCGGGGAGCTGTTTTTT. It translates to CASSQEGGTGDTGELFF.

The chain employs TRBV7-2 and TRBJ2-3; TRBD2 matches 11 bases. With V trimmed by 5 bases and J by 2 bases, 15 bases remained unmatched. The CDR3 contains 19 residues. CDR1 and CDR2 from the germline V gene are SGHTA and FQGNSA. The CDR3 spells CASSPPRGFSGRATDTQYF. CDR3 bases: TGTGCCAGCAGCCCCCCCCGCGGGTTTAGCGGGAGGGCCACAGATACGCAGTATTTT.

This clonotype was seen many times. CDR3 loop: CASSSAERQETQYF. The CDR3 nucleotides are TGTGCCAGCAGCTCGGCAGAAAGACAGGAGACCCAGTACTTC. This chain joins TRBV7-9 and TRBJ2-5; perhaps TRBD1 as D (5 bases). Deletions cut 4 bases from V and 5 bases from J, with 14 bases between. This CDR3 is 14 amino acids long. Looked up from germline, CDR1 is SEHNR and CDR2 is FQNEAQ (reference sequence). The full variable domain, rest sourced from reference TRBV7-9 and TRBJ2-5, is DTGVSQNPRHKITKRGQNVTFRCDPISEHNRLYWYRQTLGQGPEFLTYFQNEAQLEKSRLLSDRFSAERPKGSFSTLEIQRTEQGDSAMYLCASSSAERQETQYFGPGTRLLVL.

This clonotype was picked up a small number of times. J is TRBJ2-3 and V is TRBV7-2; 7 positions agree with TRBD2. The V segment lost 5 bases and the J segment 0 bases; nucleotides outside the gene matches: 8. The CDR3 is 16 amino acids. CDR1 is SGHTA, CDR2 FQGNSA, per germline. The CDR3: CASSLGGTTSTDTQYF. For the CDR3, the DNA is TGTGCCAGCAGCCTAGGTGGGACTACTAGCACAGATACGCAGTATTTT.

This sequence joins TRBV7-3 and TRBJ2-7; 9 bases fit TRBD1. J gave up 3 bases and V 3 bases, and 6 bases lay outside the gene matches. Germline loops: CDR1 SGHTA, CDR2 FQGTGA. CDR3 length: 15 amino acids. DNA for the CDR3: TGTGCCAGCAGCTTGGGGGGACAGGGTGGCTACGAGCAGTACTTC. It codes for CASSLGGQGGYEQYF.

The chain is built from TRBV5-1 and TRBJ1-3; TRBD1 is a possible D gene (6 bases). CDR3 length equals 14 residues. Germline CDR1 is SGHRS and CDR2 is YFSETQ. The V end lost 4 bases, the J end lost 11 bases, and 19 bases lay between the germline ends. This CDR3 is CASSSGTPVEAIYF. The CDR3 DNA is TGCGCCAGCAGCAGCGGGACACCCGTAGAGGCCATATATTTT.